This T cell receptor (beta chain) is drawn from a study of T cell changes during pregnancy in multiple sclerosis. Germline values: CDR1 LNHDA, CDR2 SQIVND (reference sequence). V shed 1 base and J shed 4 bases, with 15 bases lying between them. CDR3 size: 16 residues. Produced via immunoSEQ multiplex PCR; TCRdb's table is partial and in-frame only. The sample lists tens of thousands of clones, under 95% occurring once. Source: CD4+ T cells from peripheral blood mononuclear cells, taken in the third trimester of pregnancy. The rearrangement uses TRBV19 and TRBJ2-3, with D perhaps matching TRBD2 (6 bases). The receptor's source is a female donor in good health, enrolled as a control in a pregnancy study. In DNA, the CDR3 is TGTGCCAGTAGTATAGGGGAGGCTGCCTGGGCAGATACGCAGTATTTT. Amino acid sequence: CASSIGEAAWADTQYF.